This is a list of T cell receptor beta chains from one sample in a study of T cell repertoires in cytomegalovirus infection. TCRdb reprocessed the reads via MiXCR and lists one record per CDR3 protein. The data show about 400,000 distinct CDR3 sequences, with roughly 20% seen just once and around 8.6% held by the top ten. The sequencing sample was made of PBMCs. These TCRs come from a human donor in good health (CMV status not recorded). Some clones in this sample may be carry-over from other donors' samples. Each CDR3 is given with its conserved first and last residue. A D gene is named only where the DNA matches it firmly. A clone size is listed for some rows: how often the clone was seen (once, few, many), or a class if it is expanded.

>TRBJ1-3|.|.|TRBV9
CASRGGSGNTIYF
TGTGCCAGTAGAGGGGGCTCTGGAAACACCATATATTTT
>TRBJ1-1|few|.|TRBV7-2
CASSLVWAGLGREAFF
TGTGCCAGCAGCTTAGTGTGGGCAGGGCTGGGTCGTGAAGCTTTCTTT
>TRBJ1-2|.|.|TRBV20-1
CSARERRGDYGYTF
TGCAGTGCTAGAGAGCGGCGGGGGGATTATGGCTACACCTTC
>TRBJ1-2|few|.|TRBV5-1
CASSSSWGQNGYTF
TGCGCCAGCAGCTCGTCGTGGGGCCAGAATGGCTACACCTTC
>TRBJ2-7|.|.|TRBV7-9
CASSLDGAEQYF
TGTGCCAGCAGCTTAGACGGAGCAGAGCAGTACTTC
>TRBJ1-4|.|.|TRBV2
CASRGWSNEKLFF
TGTGCCAGCAGGGGTTGGAGCAATGAAAAACTGTTTTTT
>TRBJ1-2|few|.|TRBV24-1
CATSDSNRVGYTF
TGTGCCACCAGTGATTCAAACAGGGTTGGCTACACCTTC
>TRBJ1-1|few|.|TRBV6-5
CASSYSTAKEAFF
TGTGCCAGCAGTTACTCGACAGCGAAGGAAGCTTTCTTT
>TRBJ1-1|.|TRBD1|TRBV5-1
CASSLGTGVLNTEAFF
TGCGCCAGCAGCTTAGGGACAGGGGTTTTGAACACTGAAGCTTTCTTT
>TRBJ1-1|.|.|TRBV6-1
CASSRGGVVGTEAFF
TGTGCCAGCAGTCGCGGCGGGGTGGTAGGCACTGAAGCTTTCTTT
>TRBJ2-7|many|.|TRBV6-1
CASTYGGTYEQYF
TGTGCCAGCACATACGGGGGAACCTACGAGCAGTACTTC
>TRBJ2-7|.|TRBD2|TRBV18
CASSPDQTSEQYF
TGTGCCAGCTCACCAGATCAGACTAGCGAACAGTACTTC
>TRBJ1-5|few|.|TRBV7-2
CASSPNKGEQPQHF
TGTGCCAGCAGCCCAAACAAGGGAGAACAGCCCCAGCATTTT
>TRBJ1-2|.|TRBD1|TRBV4-3
CASSRGTGDIYGYTF
TGCGCCAGCAGCCGAGGGACAGGGGACATCTATGGCTACACCTTC
>TRBJ2-7|few|.|TRBV10-3
CAINGGTGSYEQYF
TGTGCCATCAACGGGGGGACAGGCTCCTACGAGCAGTACTTC
>TRBJ2-1|few|.|TRBV20-1
CSARVPSHNEQFF
TGCAGTGCTAGGGTCCCTAGCCACAATGAGCAGTTCTTC
>TRBJ1-4|many|TRBD1|TRBV7-2
CASSQGVRIEKLFF
TGTGCCAGCAGCCAGGGGGTCAGAATCGAAAAACTGTTTTTT
>TRBJ1-5|.|.|TRBV27
CARSLQGNQPQHF
TGTGCCCGCAGTTTACAGGGCAATCAGCCCCAGCATTTT
>TRBJ1-3|.|.|TRBV7-9
CASSLGGRTGNTIYF
TGTGCCAGCAGCTTAGGCGGGAGGACTGGAAACACCATATATTTT
>TRBJ2-5|many|.|TRBV7-2
CASSSFRGAQETQYF
TGTGCCAGCAGCTCCTTTCGGGGCGCCCAAGAGACCCAGTACTTC
>TRBJ1-1|many|.|TRBV12-3/TRBV12-4
CASTPPNYGATNTEAFF
TGTGCCAGCACCCCACCCAATTACGGGGCCACGAACACTGAAGCTTTCTTT
>TRBJ2-3|.|.|TRBV5-5
CASSLGGWWQTSTDTQYF
TGTGCCAGCAGCCTGGGAGGTTGGTGGCAGACTAGCACAGATACGCAGTATTTT
>TRBJ1-1|few|.|TRBV20-1
CSATGRNTEAFF
TGCAGTGCTACGGGGAGGAACACTGAAGCTTTCTTT
>TRBJ2-3|.|.|TRBV12-3/TRBV12-4
CASSLSWLADTQYF
TGTGCCAGCAGCCTTTCGTGGTTGGCAGATACGCAGTATTTT
>TRBJ1-5|many|.|TRBV7-2
CASSLASDQPQHF
TGTGCCAGCAGCTTAGCATCGGATCAGCCCCAGCATTTT
>TRBJ2-3|many|.|TRBV7-6
CASSKGGTTMADTQYF
TGTGCCAGCAGCAAAGGCGGGACAACGATGGCAGATACGCAGTATTTT
>TRBJ2-5|once|.|TRBV6-2/TRBV6-3
CASSYYRGQETQYF
TGTGCCAGCAGTTACTACCGGGGCCAAGAGACCCAGTACTTC
>TRBJ1-1|.|.|TRBV20-1
CSARVGSMNTEAFF
TGCAGTGCTCGGGTCGGCAGCATGAACACTGAAGCTTTCTTT
>TRBJ2-7|many|.|TRBV4-1
CASSQGSDSYEQYF
TGCGCCAGCAGCCAAGGATCAGACTCCTACGAGCAGTACTTC
>TRBJ1-2|many|.|TRBV6-1
CASSEAPGREYGYTF
TGTGCCAGCAGTGAAGCCCCCGGACGGGAATATGGCTACACCTTC
>TRBJ2-1|few|.|TRBV7-9
CASSLAVPAGHYNEQFF
TGTGCCAGCAGCTTAGCGGTTCCAGCGGGACACTACAATGAGCAGTTCTTC
>TRBJ1-1|.|TRBD1|TRBV5-1
CASSLTGQGGNTEAFF
TGCGCCAGCAGCCTGACGGGACAGGGAGGGAACACTGAAGCTTTCTTT
>TRBJ1-2|many|.|TRBV15
CATSSQAWDYGYTF
TGTGCCACCAGCAGCCAGGCCTGGGACTATGGCTACACCTTC
>TRBJ1-2|many|.|TRBV10-3
CAIKSPGSYGYTF
TGTGCCATCAAATCCCCTGGCAGCTATGGCTACACCTTC
>TRBJ1-1|.|TRBD1|TRBV5-4
CASSSRQGINTEAFF
TGTGCCAGCAGCTCCCGACAGGGAATAAACACTGAAGCTTTCTTT
>TRBJ1-4|.|.|TRBV2
CASILDKRIEKLFF
TGTGCCAGCATCCTTGACAAGAGGATTGAAAAACTGTTTTTT
>TRBJ2-6|.|.|TRBV15
CATSGGKANNNVLTF
TGTGCCACCAGCGGAGGGAAGGCGAATAACAACGTCCTGACTTTC
>TRBJ1-2|.|.|TRBV29-1
CSVWGAYGYTF
TGCAGCGTTTGGGGGGCCTATGGCTACACCTTC
>TRBJ1-5|.|.|TRBV19
CASSNYPNQPQHF
TGTGCCAGTAGTAATTATCCCAATCAGCCCCAGCATTTT
>TRBJ1-4|many|TRBD1|TRBV28
CASSTGQGAREKLFF
TGTGCCAGCAGTACAGGACAGGGGGCGCGAGAAAAACTGTTTTTT
>TRBJ2-5|many|.|TRBV5-4
CASSLGARGTGETQYF
TGTGCCAGCAGCTTGGGTGCTCGGGGCACCGGCGAGACCCAGTACTTC
>TRBJ1-5|many|.|TRBV7-2
CASSREGQSNQPQHF
TGTGCCAGCAGCCGCGAGGGGCAGAGCAATCAGCCCCAGCATTTT
>TRBJ1-6|many|TRBD1|TRBV12-3/TRBV12-4
CASSSTGQGASSPLHF
TGTGCCAGCAGTTCAACCGGACAGGGGGCGAGTTCACCCCTCCACTTT
>TRBJ2-3|many|TRBD2|TRBV12-3/TRBV12-4
CASSHTSGANTDTQYF
TGTGCCAGCAGCCATACTAGCGGGGCCAACACAGATACGCAGTATTTT
>TRBJ1-5|few|.|TRBV2
CASSGSQLNQPQHF
TGTGCCAGCAGTGGGTCACAGCTAAATCAGCCCCAGCATTTT
>TRBJ2-1|.|TRBD2|TRBV6-2/TRBV6-3
CASRNTGTSGSYAF
TGTGCCAGCAGAAACACCGGGACTAGCGGGAGCTACGCCTTC